This is a list of T cell receptor beta chains from one sample in a study of CD8+CD57+ T cells in acquired aplastic anemia. MiXCR was run by TCRdb on the reads, yielding one entry per CDR3 protein. The sample records some 140,000 distinct CDR3 sequences, roughly 49% being singletons. Source material: sorted CD4+, CD8+, or CD8+CD57+ T cells (not recorded which) from PBMCs. Every receptor here comes from a human donor with aplastic anemia. CDR3s include the opening cysteine and the closing phenylalanine or tryptophan. A D gene is named only where the DNA matches it firmly. Size is omitted from some rows. Given values are once, few, many or a class for expanded clones.

j_call v_call clone_size d_call cdr3_aa cdr3_nt
TRBJ2-7 TRBV19 few TRBD1 CASSTGTGFNEQYF TGTGCCAGTAGTACCGGGACAGGGTTCAACGAGCAGTACTTC
TRBJ2-3 TRBV5-1 NA TRBD1 CASSYGQGLGDTQYF TGCGCCAGCAGCTACGGACAGGGATTAGGGGATACGCAGTATTTT
TRBJ2-7 TRBV19 NA TRBD1 CASSTRTGPQYF TGTGCCAGTAGTACGAGGACAGGACCGCAGTACTTC
TRBJ1-4 TRBV2 NA TRBD1 CASRDRGRSEKLFF TGTGCCAGCAGGGACAGGGGGCGGAGTGAAAAACTGTTTTTT
TRBJ2-3 TRBV19 NA NA CASSIMADNTDTQYF TGTGCCAGTAGTATAATGGCAGATAACACAGATACGCAGTATTTT
TRBJ2-1 TRBV11-2 medium-sized TRBD2 CASSNPLLAGGHSYNEQFF TGTGCCAGCAGCAACCCCTTGCTAGCGGGGGGCCACTCCTACAATGAGCAGTTCTTC
TRBJ2-5 TRBV9 NA NA CASSLGTLGTQYF TGTGCCAGCAGCCTCGGCACCCTGGGGACCCAGTACTTC
TRBJ1-1 TRBV20-1 NA NA CSAASPWGNTEAFF TGCAGTGCCGCTTCTCCTTGGGGGAACACTGAAGCTTTCTTT
TRBJ1-2 TRBV5-4 NA NA CASSVGKQFYGYTF TGTGCCAGCAGCGTTGGGAAGCAGTTCTATGGCTACACCTTC
TRBJ1-2 TRBV6-1 many TRBD1 CASIDDRGDYGYTF TGTGCCAGCATTGACGACAGGGGGGACTATGGCTACACCTTC
TRBJ2-2 TRBV20-1 NA TRBD2 CSARYSGDTGELFF TGCAGTGCTAGGTACAGCGGGGACACCGGGGAGCTGTTTTTT
TRBJ1-5 TRBV12-3/TRBV12-4 NA NA CASSFGSNQPQHF TGTGCCAGCAGTTTTGGTAGCAATCAGCCCCAGCATTTT
TRBJ2-7 TRBV4-1 many NA CASSQDRASYYEQYF TGCGCCAGCAGCCAAGATCGGGCCAGCTACTACGAGCAGTACTTC
TRBJ1-2 TRBV10-3 NA TRBD1 CASKMGQTYGYTF TGTGCCTCCAAAATGGGACAGACCTATGGCTACACCTTC
TRBJ2-7 TRBV29-1 NA TRBD1 CSVRTGNYEQYF TGCAGCGTCAGGACAGGGAACTACGAGCAGTACTTC
TRBJ1-2 TRBV4-3 NA TRBD1 CASSQASGGYGYTF TGCGCCAGCAGCCAAGCGTCAGGGGGCTATGGCTACACCTTC
TRBJ1-1 TRBV6-4 many NA CASTPRAGAPGDTEAFF TGTGCCAGCACGCCGCGTGCGGGAGCGCCGGGGGACACTGAAGCTTTCTTT
TRBJ2-2 TRBV19 NA TRBD2 CASIGTSGTGELFF TGTGCCAGTATTGGGACTAGCGGCACCGGGGAGCTGTTTTTT
TRBJ2-7 TRBV9 NA NA CASGGRNYEQYF TGTGCCAGCGGGGGCAGGAACTACGAGCAGTACTTC
TRBJ1-1 TRBV3-1 NA NA CASSQGRTTEAFF TGTGCCAGCAGCCAGGGGCGAACCACTGAAGCTTTCTTT
TRBJ2-2 TRBV10-3 NA NA CAISEPGELFF TGTGCCATCAGTGAGCCAGGGGAGCTGTTTTTT
TRBJ2-5 TRBV12-3/TRBV12-4 many TRBD2 CASSLTGGQETQYF TGTGCCAGCAGCTTAACGGGGGGCCAAGAGACCCAGTACTTC
TRBJ2-5 TRBV2 few NA CASSPRSGQETQYF TGTGCCAGCAGTCCTCGGTCAGGGCAAGAGACCCAGTACTTC
TRBJ1-2 TRBV20-1 NA TRBD1 CSARALNRGVDGYTF TGCAGTGCTAGAGCTTTAAACAGGGGCGTCGATGGCTACACCTTC
TRBJ2-7 TRBV19 many NA CASSIQDLYEQYF TGTGCCAGTAGTATCCAGGACCTCTACGAGCAGTACTTC
TRBJ2-7 TRBV5-1 once NA CAGSRGEGYEQYF TGCGCCGGCAGCCGGGGCGAGGGCTACGAGCAGTACTTC
TRBJ2-3 TRBV15 NA NA CATSRDVGADTQYF TGTGCCACCAGCAGAGATGTTGGGGCAGATACGCAGTATTTT
TRBJ2-7 TRBV5-1 few NA CASSFPGRYEQYF TGCGCCAGCAGCTTCCCCGGTCGGTACGAGCAGTACTTC
TRBJ2-1 TRBV15 NA TRBD2 CATSRDTSGSIHEQFF TGTGCCACCAGCAGAGACACTAGCGGGAGCATACATGAGCAGTTCTTC
TRBJ2-3 TRBV29-1 NA NA CSVERMGGQTDTQYF TGCAGCGTTGAGCGGATGGGGGGCCAAACAGATACGCAGTATTTT
TRBJ1-2 TRBV11-1 NA TRBD1 CASSTIQGANYGYTF TGTGCCAGCAGCACCATCCAGGGGGCGAACTATGGCTACACCTTC
TRBJ1-3 TRBV15 NA NA CATGRAWGNTIYF TGTGCCACCGGGAGAGCGTGGGGAAACACCATATATTTT
TRBJ2-1 TRBV11-1 NA NA CASSPSWKKVQYNEQFF TGTGCCAGCAGCCCGTCCTGGAAGAAAGTACAGTACAATGAGCAGTTCTTC
TRBJ1-2 TRBV2 NA NA CASTSARNYGYTF TGTGCCAGCACGTCAGCCAGAAACTATGGCTACACCTTC
TRBJ2-5 TRBV29-1 NA TRBD1 CSVESPTGGQETQYF TGCAGCGTTGAAAGTCCGACAGGGGGCCAAGAGACCCAGTACTTC
TRBJ2-7 TRBV30 NA TRBD1 CAWSVGTGSTHEQYF TGTGCCTGGAGTGTCGGGACAGGGAGTACCCACGAGCAGTACTTC
TRBJ1-4 TRBV20-1 many TRBD1 CSARTGATNEKLFF TGCAGTGCTAGAACAGGGGCCACTAATGAAAAACTGTTTTTT
TRBJ2-7 TRBV7-2 NA TRBD2 CASSFGTSGKFYF TGTGCCAGCAGCTTCGGGACTAGCGGGAAATTCTACTTC
TRBJ2-7 TRBV5-8 once TRBD2 CASSLYGGEQYF TGTGCCAGCAGCTTGTACGGGGGGGAGCAGTACTTC
TRBJ1-1 TRBV7-8 NA NA CASRGVVAFF TGTGCCAGCAGGGGCGTTGTCGCTTTCTTT
TRBJ2-7 TRBV5-6 NA TRBD2 CASSSIAGNYEQYF TGTGCCAGCAGCTCCATAGCGGGCAATTACGAGCAGTACTTC
TRBJ2-7 TRBV2 NA TRBD1 CASTRTAGGNEQYF TGTGCCAGCACCCGAACGGCAGGGGGCAACGAGCAGTACTTC
TRBJ2-7 TRBV20-1 NA NA CSARDVITVVHEQYF TGCAGTGCTAGGGACGTTATCACTGTCGTCCACGAGCAGTACTTC
TRBJ2-1 TRBV6-4 NA NA CASSDGVSSYNEQFF TGTGCCAGCAGTGACGGTGTTAGCTCCTACAATGAGCAGTTCTTC
TRBJ2-6 TRBV6-5 many NA CASRYTPSSGANVLTF TGTGCCAGCAGGTACACCCCCAGCTCTGGGGCCAACGTCCTGACTTTC
TRBJ2-2 TRBV24-1 NA NA CATGGTENTGELFF TGTGCCACCGGTGGAACGGAGAACACCGGGGAGCTGTTTTTT
TRBJ2-7 TRBV9 NA TRBD2 CASSALAGGEPYEQYF TGTGCCAGCAGCGCCCTAGCGGGAGGGGAGCCCTACGAGCAGTACTTC
TRBJ2-5 TRBV7-6 NA NA CASGSWLTETQYF TGTGCCAGCGGATCCTGGCTGACCGAGACCCAGTACTTC
TRBJ2-1 TRBV20-1 many TRBD2 CSARDMGGVYNEQFF TGCAGTGCTAGAGATATGGGGGGGGTATACAATGAGCAGTTCTTC
TRBJ1-2 TRBV24-1 NA NA CATSDFGTNYGYTF TGTGCCACCAGTGATTTCGGGACTAACTATGGCTACACCTTC
TRBJ2-7 TRBV6-1 NA TRBD1 CASREGQVSEYF TGTGCCAGCAGGGAAGGACAGGTTTCGGAGTACTTC
TRBJ1-2 TRBV25-1 many NA CASSEPRTTSGYTF TGTGCCAGCAGTGAACCACGGACGACCAGTGGCTACACCTTC
TRBJ2-7 TRBV4-2 once NA CASSQTTSSGDSAYEQYF TGTGCCAGCAGCCAAACCACTTCGTCAGGGGATTCGGCCTACGAGCAGTACTTC
TRBJ1-1 TRBV12-3/TRBV12-4 NA NA CASRKNRGMNTEAFF TGTGCCAGCAGAAAGAACAGAGGGATGAACACTGAAGCTTTCTTT
TRBJ2-1 TRBV7-8 NA NA CASSPLRGGEQFF TGTGCCAGCAGCCCTCTCCGAGGCGGTGAGCAGTTCTTC